The rows below give T cell receptor beta chains drawn from one sample of a study of cytomegalovirus exposure and HLA in healthy donors. Sequencing was performed with immunoSEQ multiplex PCR; in TCRdb, only in-frame clones are kept and a portion is missing. This table has around 110,000 clones, 65% to 90% appearing once. Material for sequencing was PBMCs. The origin of the receptors is a man under 40 in good health and CMV-seronegative. CDR3s include the opening cysteine and the closing phenylalanine or tryptophan. Fields, in order: D gene, clone size, J gene, V gene, CDR3 DNA, CDR3 protein. A D gene is named only where the DNA matches it firmly. A row's size may be missing; if present it is once, few, many or a size class.

>TRBD1|.|TRBJ2-5|TRBV27
TGTGCCAGCAGGACCAGAGGTTTCGGGACAGTTCTAGGGGAGACCCAGTACTTC
CASRTRGFGTVLGETQYF
>.|.|TRBJ2-3|TRBV5-1
TGCGCCAGCAGTCGGACCGGGAGCGAGGGGACGCAGTATTTT
CASSRTGSEGTQYF
>TRBD1|.|TRBJ1-2|TRBV5-1
TGCGCCAGCAGCTCTGGGACAGGGCGAGAGGGCTACACCTTC
CASSSGTGREGYTF
>TRBD1|.|TRBJ2-7|TRBV6-6
TGTGCCAGCTACCAACAGGGGGGTGAGCAGTACTTC
CASYQQGGEQYF
>.|.|TRBJ1-1|TRBV28
TGTGCCAGCTACAGGGCGACAAACACTGAAGCTTTCTTT
CASYRATNTEAFF
>TRBD1|.|TRBJ2-7|TRBV29-1
TGCAGCGTCAGGACAGGGGAGGTCGAGCAGTACTTC
CSVRTGEVEQYF
>.|.|TRBJ2-7|TRBV7-8
TGTGCCAGCAGCGCCCGATACGAGCAGTACTTC
CASSARYEQYF
>.|few|TRBJ2-1|TRBV9
TGTGCCAGCAGCATCCCACCCGCGGCCAATGAGCAGTTCTTC
CASSIPPAANEQFF
>.|.|TRBJ2-7|TRBV7-7
TGTGCCAGCAGCTTGGGATTAGGACAGTCCTACGAGCAGTACTTC
CASSLGLGQSYEQYF
>.|.|TRBJ2-3|TRBV28
TGTGCCAGCAGGTCCCCGGGGATCGCGAGGACAGATACGCAGTATTTT
CASRSPGIARTDTQYF
>.|.|TRBJ2-3|TRBV6-5
TGTGCCAGCAGCCCTACCCTTGGAGATACGCAGTATTTT
CASSPTLGDTQYF
>.|.|TRBJ1-1|TRBV6-5
TGTGCCAGCAGTTACGGGGGCATGAACACTGAAGCTTTCTTT
CASSYGGMNTEAFF
>TRBD2|.|TRBJ2-3|TRBV2
TGTGCCAGCAGTAACCTAGCGGGGAACCTACATACGCAGTATTTT
CASSNLAGNLHTQYF
>TRBD2|.|TRBJ2-2|TRBV6-5
TGTGCCAGCAGCCTGGGACTAGTCTCGGGGGAGCTGTTTTTT
CASSLGLVSGELFF
>.|.|TRBJ2-7|TRBV13
TGTGCCAGCAGCTTGACATTGGGTAACTCCTACGAGCAGTACTTC
CASSLTLGNSYEQYF
>.|.|TRBJ1-4|TRBV5-6
TGTGCCAGCAGCCGATTTGATTGGGGAGGGGAAAAACTGTTTTTT
CASSRFDWGGEKLFF
>.|.|TRBJ2-7|TRBV10-2
TGCGCCAGCAGTGACACAGGCCCCTACGAGCAGTACTTC
CASSDTGPYEQYF
>TRBD1|.|TRBJ1-3|TRBV28
TGTGCCAGTTACAGGGGGCCAAGGGGCACCATATATTTT
CASYRGPRGTIYF
>.|.|TRBJ1-2|TRBV5-4
TGTGCCAGCAGCTTGGCTGGGGAGGAAGAGGGCTACACCTTC
CASSLAGEEEGYTF
>.|.|TRBJ1-6|TRBV7-8
TGTGCCAGCAGCTTATCGGGGGGTGGGTCACCCCTCCACTTT
CASSLSGGGSPLHF
>.|.|TRBJ2-5|TRBV2
TGTGCCAGCAGTAGCAGGGGTGAGACCCAGTACTTC
CASSSRGETQYF
>.|.|TRBJ1-2|TRBV4-2
TGTGCCAGCAGCCAAGGCGAGGACTATGGCTACACCTTC
CASSQGEDYGYTF
>TRBD1|.|TRBJ2-5|TRBV7-7
TGTGCCAGCAGCTTAGGGGACAGGGAACAAGAGACCCAGTACTTC
CASSLGDREQETQYF
>.|.|TRBJ1-1|TRBV28
TGTGCCAGCAGTTTAGGGGCCGCGACTGAAGCTTTCTTT
CASSLGAATEAFF
>.|.|TRBJ1-5|TRBV19
TGTGCCAGTAGTCACAGGGATAGCAATCAGCCCCAGCATTTT
CASSHRDSNQPQHF
>.|.|TRBJ1-4|TRBV28
TGTGCCAGCTTGACAGCGTCAACTAATGAAAAACTGTTTTTT
CASLTASTNEKLFF
>TRBD1|.|TRBJ1-1|TRBV29-1
TGCAGCGTCAGGACAGGGATGAACACTGAAGCTTTCTTT
CSVRTGMNTEAFF
>.|.|TRBJ2-1|TRBV7-6
TGTGCCAGCAGCTTAGTCAGAGCGCCCTACAATGAGCAGTTCTTC
CASSLVRAPYNEQFF
>.|.|TRBJ1-1|TRBV6-5
TGTGCCAGCAGCCTCGACAGTTCGTGGGTAACTGAAGCTTTCTTT
CASSLDSSWVTEAFF
>.|.|TRBJ1-4|TRBV28
TGTGCCAGCAGTTTCGGCGGCCGGTGGGAAAAACTGTTTTTT
CASSFGGRWEKLFF
>TRBD2|.|TRBJ2-5|TRBV11-2
TGTGCCAGCAGCTTACGAAGGACTAGCCTGGAGACCCAGTACTTC
CASSLRRTSLETQYF
>.|once|TRBJ2-7|TRBV2
TGTGCCAGCAGTGTTGGCCAGACAGTCTACGAGCAGTACTTC
CASSVGQTVYEQYF
>.|.|TRBJ1-3|TRBV19
TGTGCCAGTAGTATCGAGTCCGGGACTCTCTCTGGAAACACCATATATTTT
CASSIESGTLSGNTIYF
>TRBD2|.|TRBJ2-1|TRBV14
TGTGCCAGCAGCCAGGCCTATAGCGGGGGGGGTAATGAGCAGTTCTTC
CASSQAYSGGGNEQFF
>TRBD1|.|TRBJ1-2|TRBV28
TGTGCCAGCAGTTCAAGACAGGGGAACTATGGCTACACCTTC
CASSSRQGNYGYTF
>.|.|TRBJ1-5|TRBV6-1
TGTGCCAGCGAGGGGAGGGGAGATAGCAATCAGCCCCAGCATTTT
CASEGRGDSNQPQHF
>TRBD1|.|TRBJ1-2|TRBV29-1
TGCAGCGTTGGGGAGCCCGGGACAGGCTATGGCTACACCTTC
CSVGEPGTGYGYTF
>TRBD1|.|TRBJ1-1|TRBV5-6
TGTGCCAGCGACTCCGGGACAGAAAACACTGAAGCTTTCTTT
CASDSGTENTEAFF
>.|.|TRBJ2-2|TRBV20-1
TGCAGTGCTCCAGGGATTGGGGAGCTGTTTTTT
CSAPGIGELFF
>.|.|TRBJ2-1|TRBV29-1
TGCAGCGTTGAAGGTAGTCGGGGGGCAAATGAGCAGTTCTTC
CSVEGSRGANEQFF
>TRBD1|.|TRBJ2-4|TRBV18
TGTGCCAGCTCCCTGGACAGGGGAAACAGTCAGTACTTC
CASSLDRGNSQYF
>.|.|TRBJ1-2|TRBV5-5
TGTGCCAGCAGCTTAGAGGGCCGCTATGGCTACACCTTC
CASSLEGRYGYTF
>.|.|TRBJ2-2|TRBV25-1
TGTGCCAGCCTACAAGAAGAGGGTATCCCCGGGGAGCTGTTTTTT
CASLQEEGIPGELFF
>.|.|TRBJ2-2|TRBV2
TGTGCCAGCCAAAGATCATCAGCCCCGGGACAAGGGAACGCCGGGGAGCCGTTTTTT
CASQRSSAPGQGNAGEPFF
>TRBD1|few|TRBJ2-6|TRBV7-9
TGTGCCAGCGGGCATGACAGGGACCGCGGGGCCAACGTCCTGACTTTC
CASGHDRDRGANVLTF
>TRBD2|.|TRBJ2-7|TRBV11-2
TGTGCCAGCAGCCTAGAGCTCGGGGGGTTCAGTTCCTACGAGCAGTACTTC
CASSLELGGFSSYEQYF
>TRBD2|once|TRBJ2-5|TRBV7-7
TGTGCCAGCAGCTTAGGGAGGCTAGCGGGGCAAGAGACCCAGTACTTC
CASSLGRLAGQETQYF
>TRBD2|.|TRBJ2-7|TRBV9
TGTGCCAGCAGCCTCACCGGGACTAGGTCCTACGAGCAGTACTTC
CASSLTGTRSYEQYF
>.|.|TRBJ2-7|TRBV5-1
TGCGCCAGCAGCCCCACCGGTCCCTCGGGCGAGCAGTACTTC
CASSPTGPSGEQYF
>TRBD1|.|TRBJ2-7|TRBV2
TGTGCCAGCACGGGACAGGGGCCTAACGAGCAGTACTTC
CASTGQGPNEQYF
>.|.|TRBJ2-5|TRBV6-7
TGTGCCAGCATTGAGGGAGAGACCCAGTACTTC
CASIEGETQYF
>.|.|TRBJ2-3|TRBV4-2
TGTGCCAGCAGCCAAGATCCCCCCCCGGAGACAGATACGCAGTATTTT
CASSQDPPPETDTQYF
>.|.|TRBJ1-1|TRBV10-3
TGTGCCATCAGCACGGGTGTTGTACCTGAAGCTTTCTTT
CAISTGVVPEAFF
>TRBD2|.|TRBJ2-1|TRBV10-2
TGCGCCAGCAGTGGGGCTAGCGGGCCTAAAACCCGCCGGTTCTTC
CASSGASGPKTRRFF
>TRBD1|.|TRBJ1-2|TRBV25-1
TGTGCCAGCAGTGAAGAGGGGGCGAACTATGGCTACACCTTC
CASSEEGANYGYTF
>TRBD1|.|TRBJ1-2|TRBV25-1
TGTGCCAGCAGTGGGCCCAACAACAGGGGACTTAACTATGGCTACACCTTC
CASSGPNNRGLNYGYTF